These 2 T cell receptor beta chains share one sample of origin, sequenced in a study of cytomegalovirus exposure and HLA in healthy donors. 60 Vbeta and 13 Jbeta primers were used in PCR. The data were produced by immunoSEQ multiplex PCR, yet TCRdb's version contains in-frame clones alone and is incomplete. The table has 90,000 to 110,000 clones, around 81% seen once. Input material: PBMCs. Source of these receptors: a woman aged 25 to 45 in good health and CMV-seronegative.

V and J are TRBV6-5 and TRBJ2-1, with TRBD1 as a possible D gene (5 bases). V was pared by 6 bases and J by 5 bases, with 14 bases between. From germline, CDR1 is MNHEY and CDR2 SVGAGI. The length of the CDR3 is 14 residues. CDR3 coding DNA: TGTGCCAGCAGATCCAGCAGGGCCAACAATGAGCAGTTCTTC. It encodes CASRSSRANNEQFF.

This chain connects TRBV6-1 to TRBJ2-2; weak D call: TRBD1 (5 bases). Germline loops: CDR1 MNHNS, CDR2 SASEGT. The V gene lost 4 bases and the J gene lost 2 bases, with 14 bases spanning the gap. This CDR3 is 16 amino acids long. Here the CDR3 reads CASSGGWQGNTGELFF. The DNA for the CDR3 is TGTGCCAGCAGTGGGGGCTGGCAGGGCAACACCGGGGAGCTGTTTTTT.